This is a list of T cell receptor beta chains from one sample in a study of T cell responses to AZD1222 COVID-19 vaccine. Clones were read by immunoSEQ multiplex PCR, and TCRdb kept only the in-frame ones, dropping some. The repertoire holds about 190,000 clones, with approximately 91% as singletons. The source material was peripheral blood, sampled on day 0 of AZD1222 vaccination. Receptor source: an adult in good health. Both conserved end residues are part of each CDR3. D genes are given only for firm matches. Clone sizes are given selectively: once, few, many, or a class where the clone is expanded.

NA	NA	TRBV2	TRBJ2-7	TGTGCCAGCATCACGCCCTACGGGAGCTCCTACGAGCAGTACTTC	CASITPYGSSYEQYF
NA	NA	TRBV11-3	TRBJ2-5	TGTGCCAGCAGCTTAGGCACAGCGACCCAAGAGACCCAGTACTTC	CASSLGTATQETQYF
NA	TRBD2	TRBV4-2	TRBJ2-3	TGTGCCAGCAGTGAGGGGACCGGGGCGGGGGGCACAGATACGCAGTATTTT	CASSEGTGAGGTDTQYF
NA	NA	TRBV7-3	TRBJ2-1	TGTGCCAGCAGCTTACGCGGGACGGGATACAGCAATGAGCAGTTCTTC	CASSLRGTGYSNEQFF
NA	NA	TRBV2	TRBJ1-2	TGTGCCAGCAGTCCCCAAGGATCCAGCTATGGCTACACCTTC	CASSPQGSSYGYTF
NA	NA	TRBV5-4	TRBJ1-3	TGTGCCAGCAGCTTCCCCACGGGAGCAGGAAACACCATATATTTT	CASSFPTGAGNTIYF
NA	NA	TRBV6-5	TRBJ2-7	TGTGCCAGCAGTTATGACGGTACCTTCTTGGACGAGCAGTACTTC	CASSYDGTFLDEQYF
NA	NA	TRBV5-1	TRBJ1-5	TGCGCCAGCAGCCTTACAGGGAGAAGCAATCAGCCCCAGCATTTT	CASSLTGRSNQPQHF
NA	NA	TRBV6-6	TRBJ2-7	TGTGCCAGCAGTTACTCAATACCCGTCCCCGGCGAGCAGTACTTC	CASSYSIPVPGEQYF
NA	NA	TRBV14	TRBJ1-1	TGTGCCAGCAGCCAAGATAACCCGATGAACACTGAAGCTTTCTTT	CASSQDNPMNTEAFF
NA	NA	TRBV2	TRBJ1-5	TGTGCCAGCAACAAGGGGGGAGCGGGCAATCAGCCCCAGCATTTT	CASNKGGAGNQPQHF
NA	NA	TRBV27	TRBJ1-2	TGTGCCAGCAGTTTATCGGGGCTGAACAGGGCGTCCTATAACTATGGCTACACCTTC	CASSLSGLNRASYNYGYTF
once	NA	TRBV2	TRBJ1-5	TGTGCCAGCAGTGATACCAGGGTAGGTCAGCCCCAGCATTTT	CASSDTRVGQPQHF
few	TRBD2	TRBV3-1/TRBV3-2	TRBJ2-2	TGTGCCAGCAGCCAAGTTAGCGGGAGTGCCGGGGAGCTGTTTTTT	CASSQVSGSAGELFF
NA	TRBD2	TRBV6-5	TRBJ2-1	TGTGCCAGCAGTTACGGCGGGGGGGCCAATGAGCAGTTCTTC	CASSYGGGANEQFF
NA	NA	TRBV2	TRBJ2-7	TGTGCCAGCGGGGTGGTAGCGTACGAGCAGTACTTC	CASGVVAYEQYF
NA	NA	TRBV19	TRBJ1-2	TGTGCCAGTAGTATTAGGGTCAGGACGATCTACACCTTC	CASSIRVRTIYTF
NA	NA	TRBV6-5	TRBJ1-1	TGTGCCAGCAGTTACGTCGGGACACAGACTAGGGGTGCTTTCTTT	CASSYVGTQTRGAFF
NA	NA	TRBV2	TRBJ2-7	TGTGCCAGCACTGCCAGGGCCTACGAGCAGTACTTC	CASTARAYEQYF
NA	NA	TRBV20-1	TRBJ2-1	TGCAGTGCTATTGACCGGACGGGGTACAATGAGCAGTTCTTC	CSAIDRTGYNEQFF
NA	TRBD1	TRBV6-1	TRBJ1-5	TGTGCCAGCAGTGAAGGCCGGGCCTGGACAGGGCCCCAGCATTTT	CASSEGRAWTGPQHF
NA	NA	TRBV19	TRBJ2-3	TGTGCCAGTAGTATAGTTGGACAAACCTTGGCGCAGTATTTT	CASSIVGQTLAQYF
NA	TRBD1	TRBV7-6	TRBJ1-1	TGTGCCAGCAGCCGATTGGGGACAGGGGCGTTGAACACTGAAGCTTTCTTT	CASSRLGTGALNTEAFF
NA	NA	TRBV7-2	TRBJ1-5	TGTGCCACAGGACTGTGGGGCAATCAGCCCCAGCATTTT	CATGLWGNQPQHF
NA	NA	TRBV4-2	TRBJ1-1	TGTGCCAGCAGCACCTGGGGGGGGAACACTGAAGCTTTCTTT	CASSTWGGNTEAFF
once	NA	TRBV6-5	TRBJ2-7	TGTGCCAGCAGTTACTCATTTGGGAGCTCCTACGAGCAGTACTTC	CASSYSFGSSYEQYF
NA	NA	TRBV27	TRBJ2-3	TGTGCCAGCAGCTCGGTCGGGGGAAGCACAGATACGCAGTATTTT	CASSSVGGSTDTQYF
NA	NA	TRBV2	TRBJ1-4	TGTGCCAGCAGTGTCTTCAGGGTCGAGGAAAAACTGTTTTTT	CASSVFRVEEKLFF